What follows are 20 T cell receptor beta chains derived from one specimen sequenced in a study of blood T cell repertoires in COVID-19. Some clones are missing from TCRdb's copy, which holds only in-frame ones; the method was immunoSEQ multiplex PCR. The repertoire holds approximately 190,000 clones, with approximately 79% as singletons. The sample taken for sequencing was peripheral blood. The receptor source for this set is a man younger than 45 with active or convalescent COVID-19.

The chain recombines TRBV6-5 with TRBJ2-7; D may be TRBD2 (8 bases). Trimming pared 10 bases from V and 1 base from J, leaving 17 bases between. The CDR3 is 14 amino acids. Germline V gene lookup returns CDR1 MNHEY and CDR2 SVGAGI. CDR3 in DNA: TGTGCCATCAGGGGGACTAGTGGGTCCTACGAGCAGTACGTC. Amino acid sequence: CAIRGTSGSYEQYV.

The V gene is TRBV28, the J gene TRBJ1-6, with D maybe TRBD1 (5 bases). Germline V gene data show CDR1 as MDHEN and CDR2 as SYDVKM. Trimming shortened V by 4 bases and J by 6 bases, and 19 bases separated the two germline ends. This CDR3 comprises 17 residues. CDR3 bases: TGTGCCAGCAGTTGGCCCCCGAAAGGGGAATCTAATTCACCCCTCCACTTT. It codes for CASSWPPKGESNSPLHF.

The V gene is TRBV15, the J gene TRBJ2-7; unclear D gene. Germline V gene data show CDR1 as LNHNV and CDR2 as YYDKDF (reference sequence). The CDR3 has 14 amino acids. Deletions cut 4 bases from V and 3 bases from J, with 13 bases between. The CDR3 bases are TGTGCCACCAGCACCCTTACCGCCTACTACGAGCAGTACTTC. Its protein is CATSTLTAYYEQYF.

The chain combines TRBV19 with TRBJ2-1, with 8 bases matching TRBD2. V lost 0 bases to trimming and J lost 5 bases; unmatched junction nucleotides: 9. The length of the CDR3 is 17 residues. Germline values: CDR1 LNHDA, CDR2 SQIVND (reference sequence). The CDR3 DNA sequence: TGTGCCAGTAGTATAGATCTAGTAGCGGGGAACGACAATGAGCAGTTCTTC. Translated: CASSIDLVAGNDNEQFF.

This clone was found once. V is TRBV5-1 and J is TRBJ2-7; TRBD2 aligns across 15 bases. The CDR3 runs to 15 residues. V shed 4 bases and J 6 bases; nucleotides not matched to a gene: 5. The germline V gene encodes CDR1 SGHRS and CDR2 YFSETQ. The CDR3 reads CASSRTSGRESEQYF. CDR3 bases: TGCGCCAGCAGCCGGACTAGCGGGAGGGAAAGCGAGCAGTACTTC.

The J gene is TRBJ1-1, the V gene TRBV5-1; D uncertain. The V gene's germline CDR1 is SGHRS and CDR2 YFSETQ. CDR3 size: 13 residues. Trimming removed 4 bases at V and 1 base at J, with 8 bases between. CDR3 region: CASSPVSNTEAFF. CDR3 DNA sequence: TGCGCCAGCAGCCCCGTTTCGAACACTGAAGCTTTCTTT. The full variable domain, completed using reference TRBV5-1 and TRBJ1-1, is KAGVTQTPRYLIKTRGQQVTLSCSPISGHRSVSWYQQTPGQGLQFLFEYFSETQRNKGNFPGRFSGRQFSNSRSEMNVSTLELGDSALYLCASSPVSNTEAFFGQGTRLTVV.

This sequence joins TRBV28 and TRBJ1-6, with a weak D call TRBD1 (5 bases). CDR1 and CDR2 from the germline V gene are MDHEN and SYDVKM. V was pared by 3 bases and J by 7 bases, with 7 bases between. This CDR3 region has 13 residues. The DNA of the CDR3 is TGTGCCAGCAGTTTGGGGGGGAATTCACCCCTCCACTTT. Translating gives CASSLGGNSPLHF.

V usage is TRBV5-1 and J usage is TRBJ2-1; 10 bases align to TRBD2. The junction had 4 bases not matched to a gene; V was cut back by 2 bases and J by 5 bases. Germline-derived CDR1 and CDR2 are SGHRS and YFSETQ. The CDR3 is 15 amino acids. CDR3 protein: CASSFKRGGDNEQFF. The CDR3 coding sequence is TGCGCCAGCAGCTTTAAGCGGGGGGGTGACAATGAGCAGTTCTTC.

The chain couples TRBV7-8 to TRBJ2-5; D might be TRBD2 (6 bases). V was clipped by 1 base and J by 3 bases, with 9 bases between them. Germline V gene data show CDR1 as SGHVS and CDR2 as FQNEAQ. CDR3 length equals 14 residues. CDR3 in DNA: TGTGCCAGCAGCTTAGGGACTACTAAAGAGACCCAGTACTTC. Protein sequence: CASSLGTTKETQYF.

The chain has TRBV5-1 and TRBJ2-1; TRBD1 aligns across 9 bases. The CDR3 contains 15 residues. Germline loops: CDR1 SGHRS, CDR2 YFSETQ. The V gene end was trimmed by 0 bases and the J gene end by 2 bases; junction bases not matched to a gene: 0. For the CDR3, the DNA is TGCGCCAGCAGCTTGGGGACAGGGGCCTACAATGAGCAGTTCTTC. Amino acids: CASSLGTGAYNEQFF.

This chain uses TRBV29-1 with TRBJ1-1; D unresolved. Looked up from germline, CDR1 is SQVTM and CDR2 is ANQGSEA. This CDR3 contains 14 residues. Trimming pared 3 bases from V and 0 bases from J, leaving 11 bases between. The CDR3 coding sequence is TGCAGCGTTGATGGCAGGATAATGAACACTGAAGCTTTCTTT. It yields the protein CSVDGRIMNTEAFF. Supplemented by reference TRBV29-1 and TRBJ1-1, the full variable domain reads SAVISQKPSRDICQRGTSLTIQCQVDSQVTMMFWYRQQPGQSLTLIATANQGSEATYESGFVIDKFPISRPNLTFSTLTVSNMSPEDSSIYLCSVDGRIMNTEAFFGQGTRLTVV.

V usage is TRBV27 and J usage is TRBJ2-3, with D possibly TRBD2 on 5 matching bases. V was trimmed by 2 bases and J by 6 bases, leaving 15 bases between them. This CDR3 has 15 residues. Looked up from germline, CDR1 is MNHEY and CDR2 is SMNVEV (reference sequence). The CDR3 DNA is TGTGCCAGCAGTTTAAGGCGGCTTGGGAGCGATACGCAGTATTTT. It yields the protein CASSLRRLGSDTQYF.

This clone was found a few times. The chain recombines TRBV10-3 with TRBJ2-1; TRBD2 matches 8 bases. V shed 6 bases, J shed 6 bases, and the junction held 10 bases outside the gene matches. The germline V gene has CDR1 ENHRY and CDR2 SYGVKD. The CDR3 is 15 residues long. The CDR3 DNA is TGTGCCATCAGCCCAGCAGGGAGCGGGGGCAATGAGCAGTTCTTC. Its protein is CAISPAGSGGNEQFF.

This sequence joins TRBV6-5 and TRBJ1-2, with D possibly matching TRBD1 (6 bases). Germline CDR1 is MNHEY and CDR2 is SVGAGI. Trimming pared 4 bases from V and 9 bases from J, leaving 21 bases between. The CDR3 contains 15 residues. CDR3 in DNA: TGTGCCAGCAGTTCCGACAGGACCCAGATTTACCGCTACACCTTC. Protein product: CASSSDRTQIYRYTF.

This clone was detected many times. V is TRBV3-1 (or the pseudogene TRBV3-2) and J is TRBJ1-2, with TRBD1 matching over 7 bases. Germline values: CDR1 LGHDT, CDR2 YNNKEL (reference sequence). This CDR3 region has 15 residues. V shed 5 bases, J shed 3 bases, and the junction held 9 bases outside the gene matches. In DNA form, the CDR3 reads TGTGCCAGCAGCTTTACAGGGGATTACGACTATGGCTACACCTTC. It specifies CASSFTGDYDYGYTF.

V gene TRBV4-1 combines with J gene TRBJ1-2; a weak D match, TRBD1 (6 bases). Germline assignment: CDR1 MGHRA and CDR2 YSYEKL. V lost 0 bases and J lost 4, with 9 bases in between. The CDR3 loop spans 14 amino acids. In nucleotides, the CDR3 is TGCGCCAGCAGCCAAGATACAGGGACCTATGGCTACACCTTC. Residues: CASSQDTGTYGYTF.

This sequence joins TRBV19 and TRBJ2-5; D is unresolved. The CDR3 has 13 residues. Trimming left V 4 bases short and J 0 bases short, with 6 bases between. CDR1 is LNHDA and CDR2 is SQIVND in the germline V gene (reference sequence). As DNA, the CDR3 is TGTGCCAGTAGTAAGGCGGACCAAGAGACCCAGTACTTC. Its protein is CASSKADQETQYF.

The chain employs TRBV3-1 (or the pseudogene TRBV3-2) and TRBJ1-3; tentatively, D is TRBD1 (6 bases). CDR1 LGHDT and CDR2 YNNKEL come from the germline V gene (reference sequence). The CDR3 extends over 17 amino acids. Trimming removed 3 bases at V and 0 bases at J, with 15 bases between. The chain's CDR3 is CASSQGTPWDSGNTIYF. In DNA, the CDR3 is TGTGCCAGCAGCCAGGGGACACCCTGGGACTCTGGAAACACCATATATTTT.

This chain connects TRBV9 to TRBJ2-1, with D uncertain. CDR3 length: 15 amino acids. V lost 1 base and J 0 bases, leaving 8 bases between the germline ends. Germline-derived CDR1 and CDR2 are SGDLS and YYNGEE. CDR3 coding DNA: TGTGCCAGCAGCGTATTCATCAGCTCCTACAATGAGCAGTTCTTC. Its translation is CASSVFISSYNEQFF.

This rearrangement joins TRBV6-5 to TRBJ1-1; unclear D gene. This CDR3 is built from 12 residues. V was shortened by 2 bases and J by 1 base, with 2 bases between the two germline ends. The germline V gene has CDR1 MNHEY and CDR2 SVGAGI. CDR3 residues: CASSYQNTEAFF. CDR3 DNA sequence: TGTGCCAGCAGTTACCAGAACACTGAAGCTTTCTTT.